The sequence of this T cell receptor beta chain was determined in a study of T cell responses to AZD1222 COVID-19 vaccine. Overall study context: Second doses were pooled across both intervals (about 4 or about 12 weeks). Findings and caveats of the study: Spike was spanned by vaccine-associated CD4 TCRs, with dominance at 160-218 and 743-854.

Trimming stripped 3 bases from V and 8 bases from J, with 13 bases between. The CDR3 totals 14 residues. Germline V gene lookup returns CDR1 LNHDA and CDR2 SQIVND (reference sequence). This clone was observed once. Its antigen is not identified. Data came from immunoSEQ multiplex PCR; TCRdb stores just in-frame clones and leaves some out. The sample carries approximately 100,000 clones, 87% recorded once. The sequencing here drew on peripheral blood, taken on day 0 of AZD1222 vaccination. This chain connects TRBV19 to TRBJ2-2; D not resolved. This TCR was recovered from an adult in good health. CDR3 loop: CASSITPLGGELFF. CDR3 nucleotides: TGTGCCAGTAGTATTACCCCCTTAGGGGGGGAGCTGTTTTTT.